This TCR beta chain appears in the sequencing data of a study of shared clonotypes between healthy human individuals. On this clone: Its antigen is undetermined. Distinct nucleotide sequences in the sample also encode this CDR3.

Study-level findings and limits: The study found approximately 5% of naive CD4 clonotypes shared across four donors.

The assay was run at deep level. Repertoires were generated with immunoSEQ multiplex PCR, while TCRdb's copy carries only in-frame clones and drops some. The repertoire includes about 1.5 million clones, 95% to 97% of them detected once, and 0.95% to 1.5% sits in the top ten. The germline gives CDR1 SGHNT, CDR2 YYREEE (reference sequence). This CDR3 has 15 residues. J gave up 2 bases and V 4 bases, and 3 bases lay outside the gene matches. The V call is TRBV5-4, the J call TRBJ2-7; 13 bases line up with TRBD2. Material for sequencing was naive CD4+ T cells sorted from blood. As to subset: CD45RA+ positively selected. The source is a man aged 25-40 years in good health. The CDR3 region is CASSPGTSGTYEQYF. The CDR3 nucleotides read TGTGCCAGCAGCCCGGGGACTAGCGGGACCTACGAGCAGTACTTC.